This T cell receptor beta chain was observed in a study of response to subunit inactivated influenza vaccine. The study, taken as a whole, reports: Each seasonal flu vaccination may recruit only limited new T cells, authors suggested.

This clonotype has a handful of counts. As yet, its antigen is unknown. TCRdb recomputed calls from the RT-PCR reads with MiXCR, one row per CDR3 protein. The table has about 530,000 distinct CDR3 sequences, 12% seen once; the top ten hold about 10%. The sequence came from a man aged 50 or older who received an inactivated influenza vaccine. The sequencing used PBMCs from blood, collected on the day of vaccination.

CDR3 DNA sequence: TGTGCCAGCAGTGCCCGGGGGGGTTACGAGCAGTACTTC. Protein: CASSARGGYEQYF. This chain links TRBV6-1 with TRBJ2-7; TRBD2 aligns across 8 bases. V trimming: 4 bases; J trimming: 4 bases; junction bases outside the gene matches: 3. CDR3 length: 13 residues. Per the germline V gene, CDR1 is MNHNS and CDR2 is SASEGT.